These 7 T cell receptor beta chains originate from one sample sequenced in a study of cytomegalovirus exposure and HLA in healthy donors (dated by TCRdb to about 2017). The method behind the library was the immunoSEQ multiplex PCR assay. For the multiplex PCR, a mixture combining 60 forward primers for TCR Vbeta segments and 13 reverse primers for TCR Jbeta segments was used. What TCRdb holds here is the immuneACCESS table cut down to in-frame rearrangements. Part of the clones is not present; checked against another copy, under half of the missing clones reflect an unresolved V gene, and the others are unexplained. For this sample the table gives fewer than 250,000 clones, of which roughly four fifths were detected only once. About 1.8% of the sample is in the top ten clones. Source material: PBMCs. The receptor set was obtained from a man aged 18 to 29 in good health and CMV-seronegative.

The chain joins TRBV19 to TRBJ1-5, with a tentative D call TRBD1 (6 bases). Trimming took 7 bases from V and 1 from J, leaving 11 bases between them. CDR1 and CDR2 (germline): LNHDA, SQIVND (reference sequence). This CDR3 has 14 residues. DNA of the CDR3: TGTGCCAGTACCCCAGGGGCGAGCAATCAGCCCCAGCATTTT. Translation: CASTPGASNQPQHF.

V gene TRBV7-2 combines with J gene TRBJ1-2; possibly TRBD1 for D (5 bases). V dropped 2 bases and J dropped 4 bases, with 14 bases sitting between them. Germline CDR1 reads SGHTA; CDR2 reads FQGNSA. The CDR3 runs 15 residues. CDR3 nucleotide sequence: TGTGCCAGCAGCTTACGAGGCAGGGTCGGCTATGGCTACACCTTC. It specifies CASSLRGRVGYGYTF.

The V gene is TRBV9, the J gene TRBJ2-4; D is possibly TRBD1 (6 bases). V was shortened by 3 bases and J by 8 bases, with 15 bases between the two germline ends. Germline V CDR1 and CDR2: SGDLS, YYNGEE. The CDR3 is made up of 14 amino acids. CDR3 sequence reads: CASSASGTKDIQYF. CDR3 in DNA: TGTGCCAGCAGCGCCTCCGGGACAAAGGACATTCAGTACTTC. Complete variable domain (other parts from reference TRBV9 and TRBJ2-4): DSGVTQTPKHLITATGQRVTLRCSPRSGDLSVYWYQQSLDQGLQFLIQYYNGEERAKGNILERFSAQQFPDLHSELNLSSLELGDSALYFCASSASGTKDIQYFGAGTRLSVL.

This rearrangement joins TRBV27 to TRBJ1-5, with D possibly being TRBD1 (5 bases). This CDR3 comprises 14 residues. Trimming took off 6 bases at V and 2 bases at J, with 11 bases between the two ends. Germline V CDR1 and CDR2: MNHEY, SMNVEV (reference sequence). The CDR3 loop reads CASRDSLGNQPQHF. CDR3 coding DNA: TGTGCCAGCAGAGACAGTTTGGGCAATCAGCCCCAGCATTTT.

The rearrangement uses TRBV5-5 and TRBJ2-7; TRBD2 matches 9 bases. The germline CDR1 and CDR2 sequences are SGHKS and YYEKEE (reference sequence). The CDR3 spans 15 residues. The junction had 6 bases not matched to a gene; V was cut back by 3 bases and J by 2 bases. The CDR3 nucleotides read TGTGCCAGCAGCTGGAGACTAGCGGCGACCTACGAGCAGTACTTC. Translated, it gives CASSWRLAATYEQYF.

The rearrangement joins TRBV18 to TRBJ2-2, with D tentatively TRBD1 (5 bases). The ends were cut back, 5 bases at V and 5 bases at J, with 9 bases in the middle. CDR1 and CDR2 from the germline V gene are KGHSH and LQKENI. The CDR3 has 13 amino acids. The CDR3 sequence is CASSGQTTGELFF. CDR3 sequence (DNA): TGTGCCAGCTCAGGACAAACGACCGGGGAGCTGTTTTTT.

The V and J genes are TRBV2 and TRBJ1-5; 9 bases fit TRBD1. Unmatched junction bases numbered 1, after V lost 6 bases and J lost 4 bases. Germline V gene lookup returns CDR1 SNHLY and CDR2 FYNNEI. The CDR3 has 13 amino acids. The CDR3 region has the DNA TGTGCCAGCAGAGGACAGGGGAATCAGCCCCAGCATTTT. As protein: CASRGQGNQPQHF.